The 17 T cell receptor beta chains reported below all come from one sample, sequenced in a study of blood T cell repertoires in COVID-19. Clones were sequenced by immunoSEQ multiplex PCR, and TCRdb holds only the in-frame ones, with some missing. The table records around 140,000 clones, around 89% of them present only once. Material: peripheral blood. Receptors were obtained from a man in his 70s with active COVID-19.

This chain joins TRBV28 and TRBJ2-2; 10 positions agree with TRBD2. Germline-derived CDR1 and CDR2 are MDHEN and SYDVKM. J gave up 7 bases and V 7 bases, and 9 bases lay outside the gene matches. This CDR3 region has 15 residues. CDR3 residues: CASIEREGRGGELFF. DNA for the CDR3: TGTGCCAGCATTGAGCGGGAGGGCCGTGGCGGGGAGCTGTTTTTT.

The rearrangement uses TRBV6-4 and TRBJ2-7; the D is unclear. The CDR3 spans 14 residues. Per the germline V gene, CDR1 is MRHNA and CDR2 is SNTAGT. Trimming stripped 5 bases from V and 7 bases from J, with 18 bases between. CDR3 DNA: TGTGCCAGCAGTAAAGAATACCCTTCTCGGGAGCAGTACTTC. Its translation is CASSKEYPSREQYF.

This clone was detected only a few times. The chain joins TRBV20-1 to TRBJ2-4; TRBD2 matches 9 bases. Per germline, CDR1 DFQATT and CDR2 SNEGSKA (reference sequence). The CDR3 extends over 13 amino acids. V shed 3 bases and J 7 bases; nucleotides not matched to a gene: 4. The CDR3, as DNA: TGCAGTGCTAGTAGAACTAGCGGGAACATTCAGTACTTC. It yields the protein CSASRTSGNIQYF.

V usage is TRBV4-1 and J usage is TRBJ2-2; D ambiguous. Trimming took off 3 bases at V and 1 base at J, with 6 bases between the two ends. The CDR3 has 14 amino acids. Germline CDR1 is MGHRA and CDR2 is YSYEKL. Here the CDR3 DNA reads TGCGCCAGCAGCCATACAGAGAACACCGGGGAGCTGTTTTTT. It translates to CASSHTENTGELFF.

The chain is built from TRBV12-3 or TRBV12-4 and TRBJ1-5; D is ambiguous. V dropped 5 bases and J dropped 5 bases, with 7 bases sitting between them. The CDR3 covers 12 residues. CDR3 DNA: TGTGCCAGCAGTCTATTAGATCAGCCCCAGCATTTT. Translated, it gives CASSLLDQPQHF.

V and J are TRBV23-1 and TRBJ2-7; 7 bases align to TRBD2. TRBV23-1 qualifies as an ORF whose function is uncertain. The CDR3 has 16 residues. The J segment lost 1 base and the V segment lost 8 bases, leaving 14 bases of the junction unmatched. The CDR3 loop is CASPPPLAGRSYEQYF. The CDR3 nucleotides read TGCGCCAGCCCTCCACCCTTAGCGGGCCGGTCCTACGAGCAGTACTTC.

The chain combines TRBV14 with TRBJ2-1; no reliable D call. There are 14 residues in the CDR3. Between the trimmed V and J ends, which lost 0 bases and 6 bases, there was a span of 9 bases. Germline CDR1 and CDR2: SGHDN and FVKESK. CDR3 residues: CASSQDLVGNEQFF. The CDR3 coding sequence is TGTGCCAGCAGCCAAGATCTTGTCGGCAATGAGCAGTTCTTC.

The chain links TRBV5-6 to TRBJ1-4; unclear D gene. V shed 4 bases and J shed 7 bases, with 14 bases lying between them. This CDR3 spans 14 amino acids. Per germline, CDR1 SGHDT and CDR2 YYEEEE. In nucleotides, the CDR3 is TGTGCCAGCAGCCCCGGGAGTCGCGGTGAAAAACTGTTTTTT. This codes for CASSPGSRGEKLFF. The whole variable domain, filled in from reference TRBV5-6 and TRBJ1-4, reads DAGVTQSPTHLIKTRGQQVTLRCSPKSGHDTVSWYQQALGQGPQFIFQYYEEEERQRGNFPDRFSGHQFPNYSSELNVNALLLGDSALYLCASSPGSRGEKLFFGSGTQLSVL.

The chain recombines TRBV5-1 with TRBJ2-2; TRBD1 might be the D (6 bases). CDR3 size: 15 residues. V lost 5 bases to trimming and J lost 3 bases, with 14 bases between them. Germline CDR1 is SGHRS and CDR2 is YFSETQ. The CDR3 protein is CASRYQGSDTGELFF. The CDR3 coding sequence is TGCGCCAGCAGGTATCAGGGGTCTGACACCGGGGAGCTGTTTTTT.

The chain is built from TRBV2 and TRBJ1-5; D unresolved. Germline values: CDR1 SNHLY, CDR2 FYNNEI. Trimming took off 3 bases at V and 0 bases at J, with 6 bases between the two ends. The CDR3 is 14 residues long. CDR3 nucleotides: TGTGCCAGCAGTGAGTCAAATAGCAATCAGCCCCAGCATTTT. Translated: CASSESNSNQPQHF.

This chain uses TRBV3-1 (or the pseudogene TRBV3-2) with TRBJ2-3, with 11 bases aligning to TRBD2. Germline V gives CDR1 LGHDT, CDR2 YNNKEL (reference sequence). Germline trimming cut 5 bases from V and 2 bases from J; bases unmatched to any gene: 6. This CDR3 is 16 amino acids long. The CDR3 DNA follows: TGTGCCAGCAGCTGGGGACTAGCGGTTACCACAGATACGCAGTATTTT. Translated, it gives CASSWGLAVTTDTQYF.

The table lists this clone with a count of one. The chain uses TRBV7-7 and TRBJ2-1; 9 bases agree with TRBD1. The germline V gene encodes CDR1 SSHAT and CDR2 FNYEAQ (reference sequence). V was clipped by 1 base and J by 7 bases; unmatched bases: 8. The CDR3 spans 16 residues. Here the CDR3 reads CASSLGLGQGRNEQFF. The CDR3 DNA reads TGTGCCAGCAGCTTAGGGTTAGGACAGGGGAGGAATGAGCAGTTCTTC.

This clone was detected only once. The rearrangement uses TRBV15 and TRBJ1-1; D gene unclear. The CDR3 is made up of 13 amino acids. Germline loops: CDR1 LNHNV, CDR2 YYDKDF (reference sequence). V lost 4 bases and J lost 4, with 10 bases in between. The CDR3 coding sequence is TGTGCCACCAGCATTTCTCCCCCCACTGAAGCTTTCTTT. Its protein product is CATSISPPTEAFF. Full variable domain (rest looked up from reference TRBV15 and TRBJ1-1): DAMVIQNPRYQVTQFGKPVTLSCSQTLNHNVMYWYQQKSSQAPKLLFHYYDKDFNNEADTPDNFQSRRPNTSFCFLDIRSPGLGDTAMYLCATSISPPTEAFFGQGTRLTVV.

The chain has TRBV30 and TRBJ2-7; D perhaps matches TRBD2 (7 bases). The ends were cut back, 0 bases at V and 6 bases at J, with 24 bases in the middle. The CDR3 covers 17 residues. The germline CDR1 and CDR2 sequences are GTSNPN and SVGIG (reference sequence). In nucleotides, the CDR3 is TGTGCCTGGAGTGTTACAAGGGGGGGGCCCGCTTCGGGCGAGCAGTACTTC. Its translation: CAWSVTRGGPASGEQYF.

The chain carries TRBV4-3 and TRBJ1-2; 9 nucleotides align to TRBD1. With V trimmed by 0 bases and J by 0 bases, 5 bases remained unmatched. The CDR3 extends over 17 amino acids. Germline CDR1 and CDR2: LGHNA and YSLEER. The CDR3 DNA follows: TGCGCCAGCAGCCAAGATCTGGGACAGGGAGCTAACTATGGCTACACCTTC. Translating it yields CASSQDLGQGANYGYTF.

This chain links TRBV11-2 with TRBJ1-2, with D uncertain. CDR3 length: 13 amino acids. The V gene's germline CDR1 is SGHAT and CDR2 FQNNGV. Trimming cost V 2 bases and J 8 bases, with 12 bases left between them. The CDR3 sequence is CASSLMLDGGYTF. The DNA for the CDR3 is TGTGCCAGCAGCTTAATGCTTGACGGGGGCTACACCTTC.

This chain joins TRBV7-8 and TRBJ1-3; 7 bases are shared with TRBD1. Germline CDR1 and CDR2: SGHVS and FQNEAQ. CDR3 length: 15 amino acids. V lost 5 bases to trimming and J lost 0 bases; unmatched junction nucleotides: 4. The CDR3 loop is CASSPGTDSGNTIYF. The CDR3 DNA is TGTGCCAGCAGCCCGGGGACAGACTCTGGAAACACCATATATTTT.